This T cell receptor (beta chain) was profiled in a study of cytomegalovirus exposure and HLA in healthy donors. Study as a whole: From 190 million or so T cells, an earlier analysis saw some 120 million unique TCR beta sequences.

Study observations and caveats: A later analysis reported that several of the most significant clusters appeared to be linked to common viral pathogens, among them Epstein-Barr virus.

About this clone itself: Its matching antigen is unknown.

The PCR contained 60 Vbeta and 13 Jbeta primers. Sequenced by immunoSEQ multiplex PCR; TCRdb stores in-frame clones only, minus some. The data contain about 200,000 clones, approximately 86% of them singletons. Healthy bone marrow donors formed the donor group. Per the germline V gene, CDR1 is SGDLS and CDR2 is YYNGEE. Trimming took off 3 bases at V and 0 bases at J, with 12 bases between the two ends. The CDR3 is made up of 15 amino acids. This sequence joins TRBV9 and TRBJ1-1; possibly TRBD1 for D (6 bases). The clonotype comes from a woman in her thirties in good health and CMV-seronegative. The material sequenced was PBMCs. CDR3 loop: CASSAPGTLNTEAFF. Written as DNA, the CDR3 is TGTGCCAGCAGCGCCCCCGGGACACTGAACACTGAAGCTTTCTTT.